A single sample gave rise to the 13 T cell receptor beta chains below, sequenced in a study of CD8 T cells in ankylosing spondylitis. In TCRdb, the 5' RACE reads were re-called with MiXCR into one record per CDR3 protein. The sample consists of approximately 180,000 distinct CDR3 sequences, 15% to 20% of them appearing once. Sequenced material: blood, either unsorted or a sorted T cell fraction (not recorded which). The receptors here all came from a male donor between 5 and 35 years old with ankylosing spondylitis or in good health (not recorded which).

The sample holds many counts of this clonotype. The chain is built from TRBV29-1 and TRBJ2-6, with D possibly being TRBD2 (6 bases). The V gene's germline CDR1 is SQVTM and CDR2 ANQGSEA. This CDR3 comprises 17 residues. V lost 0 bases and J 0 bases, leaving 12 bases between the germline ends. CDR3 amino acids: CSVEEGGGSSGANVLTF. CDR3 nucleotides: TGCAGCGTTGAAGAGGGGGGTGGAAGCTCTGGGGCCAACGTCCTGACTTTC.

This clonotype was recorded only once. The genes are TRBV10-3 and TRBJ2-3, with D tentatively TRBD1 (5 bases). This CDR3 spans 14 amino acids. V was pared by 7 bases and J by 2 bases, with 13 bases between. Germline V lookup: CDR1 ENHRY, CDR2 SYGVKD. CDR3 in amino acids: CAINDMGPTDTQYF. The CDR3 bases are TGTGCCATCAACGACATGGGGCCCACAGATACGCAGTATTTT.

This clonotype was recorded at least ten times. This rearrangement joins TRBV6-6 to TRBJ2-7; 11 nucleotides line up with TRBD2. Germline CDR1 reads MNHNY; CDR2 reads SVGAGI (reference sequence). The CDR3 totals 17 residues. The V and J ends lost 5 bases and 7 bases, in that order; junction bases with no gene match: 16. CDR3 region: CASSPEPPTSGSGEQYF. The CDR3 DNA reads as TGTGCCAGCAGTCCCGAGCCCCCTACTAGCGGGAGTGGAGAGCAGTACTTC.

This clonotype was counted many times. The rearrangement joins TRBV7-6 to TRBJ1-1; 9 bases map to TRBD1. J lost 11 bases, V lost 4 bases, and 5 bases had no gene match. The germline CDR1 and CDR2 sequences are SGHVS and FNYEAQ. CDR3 size: 12 residues. The CDR3 spells CASSSRQGVAFF. The CDR3 DNA is TGTGCCAGCAGCTCCCGACAGGGGGTGGCTTTCTTT.

The rearrangement joins TRBV12-3 or TRBV12-4 to TRBJ2-1, with 14 bases matching TRBD2. The CDR3 runs to 16 residues. The ends lost 5 bases at V and 6 bases at J; junction bases unmatched: 6. As DNA, the CDR3 is TGTGCCAGCAGTCCAAGGACTAGCGGGAGGTTCAATGAGCAGTTCTTC. Its protein product is CASSPRTSGRFNEQFF.

This clonotype was observed many times. This chain joins TRBV5-5 and TRBJ1-6; TRBD1 matches at 8 bases. V was clipped by 2 bases and J by 7 bases; unmatched bases: 5. This CDR3 region has 15 residues. In germline, CDR1 is SGHKS, CDR2 YYEKEE (reference sequence). The DNA of the CDR3 is TGTGCCAGCAGCTTAACAGACAGGGGAAATTCACCCCTCCACTTT. Protein sequence: CASSLTDRGNSPLHF.

This clonotype was recorded many times. This chain joins TRBV28 and TRBJ1-1; TRBD1 is a possible D gene (5 bases). The V and J ends lost 8 bases and 0 bases respectively, with 13 bases between them. The germline gives CDR1 MDHEN, CDR2 SYDVKM. This CDR3 spans 14 amino acids. CDR3 nucleotides: TGTGCCAGCCTCCGGGGCAGGATGAACACTGAAGCTTTCTTT. It encodes CASLRGRMNTEAFF.

The chain couples TRBV5-1 to TRBJ2-1; possible D gene TRBD2, 6 bases. CDR3 size: 14 residues. With 2 bases removed from V and 4 bases from J, the gap between germline ends came to 10 bases. Germline V gene data show CDR1 as SGHRS and CDR2 as YFSETQ. The CDR3 reads CASSLRLGYNEQFF. Here the CDR3 DNA reads TGCGCCAGCAGCTTAAGACTAGGATACAATGAGCAGTTCTTC.

This clonotype was picked up many times. The gene calls are TRBV5-1 and TRBJ1-2; possible D gene TRBD1, 5 bases. The germline V gene encodes CDR1 SGHRS and CDR2 YFSETQ. CDR3 length: 14 amino acids. V lost 4 bases and J 7 bases, leaving 17 bases between the germline ends. CDR3 coding DNA: TGCGCCAGCAGCCCCCAGGGTGTGAATACTGGCTACACCTTC. It codes for CASSPQGVNTGYTF.

This clonotype occurred many times. The J gene is TRBJ2-1, the V gene TRBV5-5, with a possible D match to TRBD2 (7 bases). The ends were cut back, 3 bases at V and 5 bases at J, with 15 bases in the middle. The CDR3 runs to 15 residues. The germline V gene has CDR1 SGHKS and CDR2 YYEKEE (reference sequence). CDR3 sequence reads: CASSWRGTNHNEQFF. DNA for the CDR3: TGTGCCAGCAGCTGGAGGGGGACTAACCACAATGAGCAGTTCTTC.

This clonotype was detected many times. This rearrangement joins TRBV11-1 to TRBJ2-1; no reliable D call. The CDR3 has 15 amino acids. From germline, CDR1 is SGHAT and CDR2 FQDESV (reference sequence). V lost 4 bases and J 0 bases, leaving 10 bases between the germline ends. The CDR3 bases are TGTGCCAGCAGCTCTCTTGGCCTCTCCTACAATGAGCAGTTCTTC. This encodes CASSSLGLSYNEQFF.

This clonotype was observed many times. The V call is TRBV15, the J call TRBJ2-7; D possibly corresponds to TRBD1 (6 bases). Germline CDR1 and CDR2: LNHNV and YYDKDF (reference sequence). The length of the CDR3 is 16 residues. Trimming pared 3 bases from V and 3 bases from J, leaving 18 bases between. CDR3 nucleotides: TGTGCCACCAGCAGGACGGACAGTGGGCGCAACTACGAGCAGTACGTC. Its protein product is CATSRTDSGRNYEQYV.

This clonotype was recorded at least ten times. V and J are TRBV2 and TRBJ1-5; 7 bases align to TRBD1. There are 15 residues in the CDR3. The trim removed 4 bases at V and 4 bases at J, leaving 7 bases unmatched. CDR1 and CDR2 (germline): SNHLY, FYNNEI. In DNA, the CDR3 is TGTGCCAGCAGTGCGGGGACAGCTCCTAATCAGCCCCAGCATTTT. Amino acids: CASSAGTAPNQPQHF.